This is a list of T cell receptor beta chains from one sample in a study of cytomegalovirus exposure and HLA in healthy donors. Sequenced by immunoSEQ multiplex PCR; TCRdb stores in-frame clones only, minus some. The table has 50,000 to 70,000 clones, approximately 80% seen once. Material for sequencing was PBMCs. All receptors derive from a female donor in good health and CMV-seronegative. Both conserved end residues are part of each CDR3. The D gene is left open where the match is weak. Size values are once, few and many counts, or a class for expanded clones, and some rows have none.

j_gene: TRBJ1-5; abundance: .; d_gene: .; v_gene: TRBV28; CDR3nt: TGTGCCAGCAGTCCCCTCGTAACAGGGAATCAGCCCCAGCATTTT; CDR3aa: CASSPLVTGNQPQHF
j_gene: TRBJ2-2; abundance: .; d_gene: .; v_gene: TRBV5-1; CDR3nt: TGCGCCAGCAGCTTGGCGGGGGTAACGAACACCGGGGAGCTGTTTTTT; CDR3aa: CASSLAGVTNTGELFF
j_gene: TRBJ2-5; abundance: .; d_gene: .; v_gene: TRBV12-5; CDR3nt: TGTGCTAGTGGACCCGGTCCCGAGACCCAGTACTTC; CDR3aa: CASGPGPETQYF
j_gene: TRBJ2-3; abundance: .; d_gene: TRBD2; v_gene: TRBV19; CDR3nt: TGTGCCAGTAGTATAGGGCCTAGCGGGAGCCTTAGCACAGATACGCAGTATTTT; CDR3aa: CASSIGPSGSLSTDTQYF
j_gene: TRBJ2-7; abundance: .; d_gene: .; v_gene: TRBV5-4; CDR3nt: TGTGCCAGCAGCTATGACAGGTATGGCGAGCAGTACTTC; CDR3aa: CASSYDRYGEQYF
j_gene: TRBJ1-1; abundance: .; d_gene: TRBD1; v_gene: TRBV6-5; CDR3nt: TGTGCCAGCAGTTACGATCGGGACAGGGGGAGCACTGAAGCTTTCTTT; CDR3aa: CASSYDRDRGSTEAFF
j_gene: TRBJ2-2; abundance: once; d_gene: TRBD2; v_gene: TRBV6-6; CDR3nt: TGTGCCAGCAGTTACGCAGCGGGAGGCACCGGGGAGCTGTTTTTT; CDR3aa: CASSYAAGGTGELFF
j_gene: TRBJ2-3; abundance: once; d_gene: .; v_gene: TRBV29-1; CDR3nt: TGCAGCGTTGTTCTACCCCTGCATAGCACAGATACGCAGTATTTT; CDR3aa: CSVVLPLHSTDTQYF
j_gene: TRBJ1-1; abundance: .; d_gene: TRBD1; v_gene: TRBV19; CDR3nt: TGTGCCAGTAGACAGGGGGGAGGGGACGTCGGTTCTGAAGCTTTCTTT; CDR3aa: CASRQGGGDVGSEAFF
j_gene: TRBJ1-2; abundance: .; d_gene: .; v_gene: TRBV18; CDR3nt: TGTGCCAGCTCACCACCGGCCCAGGGTGGCTACACCTTC; CDR3aa: CASSPPAQGGYTF
j_gene: TRBJ2-4; abundance: once; d_gene: .; v_gene: TRBV28; CDR3nt: TGTGCCAGCAGTTTTTCGACAGGTTCTCTAGCCAAAAACATTCAGTACTTC; CDR3aa: CASSFSTGSLAKNIQYF
j_gene: TRBJ1-1; abundance: .; d_gene: .; v_gene: TRBV10-3; CDR3nt: TGTGCCATCAGTGGCGGCAGAAGGAACACTGAAGCTTTCTTT; CDR3aa: CAISGGRRNTEAFF
j_gene: TRBJ1-5; abundance: few; d_gene: .; v_gene: TRBV28; CDR3nt: TGTGCCAGCAGTTTATGGTCTTGGGGGCAGTATCAGCCCCAGCATTTT; CDR3aa: CASSLWSWGQYQPQHF
j_gene: TRBJ1-2; abundance: .; d_gene: TRBD1; v_gene: TRBV6-5; CDR3nt: TGTGCCAGCAGCCCCGGACAGGGGGCGGCTGGCTACACCTTC; CDR3aa: CASSPGQGAAGYTF
j_gene: TRBJ1-5; abundance: .; d_gene: .; v_gene: TRBV2; CDR3nt: TGTGCCAGCAGATCCAACCGGGACACTAATCAGCCCCAGCATTTT; CDR3aa: CASRSNRDTNQPQHF
j_gene: TRBJ2-7; abundance: once; d_gene: .; v_gene: TRBV28; CDR3nt: TGTGCCAGCAGTTTAGGGCTAGCCTCCTACGAGCAGTACTTC; CDR3aa: CASSLGLASYEQYF
j_gene: TRBJ1-4; abundance: .; d_gene: .; v_gene: TRBV5-6; CDR3nt: TGTGCCAGCAACCGCCCGAGACTTGCAACTAATGAAAAACTGTTTTTT; CDR3aa: CASNRPRLATNEKLFF
j_gene: TRBJ1-2; abundance: .; d_gene: .; v_gene: TRBV28; CDR3nt: TGTGCCAGCACAGGCCCGACGGGCTACACCTTC; CDR3aa: CASTGPTGYTF
j_gene: TRBJ2-5; abundance: .; d_gene: TRBD1; v_gene: TRBV5-1; CDR3nt: TGCGCCAGCAGCTTTGGAGGGACAGGGGGAGAGACCCAGTACTTC; CDR3aa: CASSFGGTGGETQYF
j_gene: TRBJ2-1; abundance: .; d_gene: TRBD2; v_gene: TRBV7-6; CDR3nt: TGTGCCAGCAGCCCCGGGACTAGCGGGGATGAGCAGTTCTTC; CDR3aa: CASSPGTSGDEQFF
j_gene: TRBJ1-2; abundance: few; d_gene: .; v_gene: TRBV18; CDR3nt: TGTGCCAGCTCACCAGGATCTCAGGCGAACTATGGCTACACCTTC; CDR3aa: CASSPGSQANYGYTF
j_gene: TRBJ2-6; abundance: .; d_gene: .; v_gene: TRBV6-4; CDR3nt: TGTGCCAGCAGTCCAGGCTCTATCTCTGGGGCCAACGTCCTGACTTTC; CDR3aa: CASSPGSISGANVLTF
j_gene: TRBJ2-1; abundance: .; d_gene: TRBD1; v_gene: TRBV19; CDR3nt: TGTGCCAGTAGTATAGCGTCCCAGGGGGCCTACAATGAGCAGTTCTTC; CDR3aa: CASSIASQGAYNEQFF
j_gene: TRBJ2-3; abundance: once; d_gene: .; v_gene: TRBV30; CDR3nt: TGTGCCTGGAGTGTAGGGGGTTCGAGAGATACGCAGTATTTT; CDR3aa: CAWSVGGSRDTQYF
j_gene: TRBJ2-3; abundance: .; d_gene: TRBD2; v_gene: TRBV4-3; CDR3nt: TGCGCCAGCAGCCAAGGGACGGGAGGGACAGATACGCAGTATTTT; CDR3aa: CASSQGTGGTDTQYF
j_gene: TRBJ1-1; abundance: .; d_gene: TRBD1; v_gene: TRBV7-9; CDR3nt: TGTGCCAGCAGCCCCCGCGTGACAGGGTCGTCCACTGAAGCTTTCTTT; CDR3aa: CASSPRVTGSSTEAFF
j_gene: TRBJ2-7; abundance: .; d_gene: TRBD2; v_gene: TRBV28; CDR3nt: TGTGCCAGCAACCTACCGGGACTAGGATTATTCGAGCAGTACTTC; CDR3aa: CASNLPGLGLFEQYF
j_gene: TRBJ1-6; abundance: few; d_gene: .; v_gene: TRBV7-9; CDR3nt: TGTGCCAGCAGCAAAGAGACGACTGATAATTCACCCCTCCACTTT; CDR3aa: CASSKETTDNSPLHF
j_gene: TRBJ2-1; abundance: .; d_gene: TRBD2; v_gene: TRBV29-1; CDR3nt: TGCAGCGTTGAATCCGTAGCGGGGGGGTACAATGAGCAGTTCTTC; CDR3aa: CSVESVAGGYNEQFF
j_gene: TRBJ2-7; abundance: .; d_gene: .; v_gene: TRBV29-1; CDR3nt: TGCAGCGTTGAAGTCAGGAACACCTACGAGCAGTACTTC; CDR3aa: CSVEVRNTYEQYF
j_gene: TRBJ2-1; abundance: .; d_gene: .; v_gene: TRBV7-7; CDR3nt: TGTGCTAGCAGCCCCGAGACCTACAATGAGCAGTTCTTC; CDR3aa: CASSPETYNEQFF
j_gene: TRBJ2-5; abundance: few; d_gene: TRBD2; v_gene: TRBV20-1; CDR3nt: TGCAGTGCCATGGGGGGGAAGACCCAGTACTTC; CDR3aa: CSAMGGKTQYF
j_gene: TRBJ2-1; abundance: .; d_gene: TRBD2; v_gene: TRBV7-3; CDR3nt: TGTGCCAGCAGCCCCCCGGGAGGGCAGGATGAGCAGTTCTTC; CDR3aa: CASSPPGGQDEQFF
j_gene: TRBJ2-3; abundance: .; d_gene: .; v_gene: TRBV30; CDR3nt: TGTGCCTGGAGTGAGCGGAGCACAGATACGCAGTATTTT; CDR3aa: CAWSERSTDTQYF
j_gene: TRBJ2-1; abundance: once; d_gene: .; v_gene: TRBV7-2; CDR3nt: TGTGCCAGCAGCTTAGCGTCGGGGACAAAAACGAATGAGCAGTTCTTC; CDR3aa: CASSLASGTKTNEQFF
j_gene: TRBJ2-1; abundance: once; d_gene: TRBD2; v_gene: TRBV27; CDR3nt: TGTGTAACACGGGGGGTGGCCTACAATGAGCAGTTCTTC; CDR3aa: CVTRGVAYNEQFF
j_gene: TRBJ1-4; abundance: few; d_gene: TRBD1; v_gene: TRBV28; CDR3nt: TGTGCCACCCAATCCCCGGGACAGGGTCCAGAAAAACTGTTTTTT; CDR3aa: CATQSPGQGPEKLFF
j_gene: TRBJ1-1; abundance: .; d_gene: .; v_gene: TRBV7-9; CDR3nt: TGTGCCAGCAGCTTAGGGGCAGGGGTGAACACTGAAGCTTTCTTT; CDR3aa: CASSLGAGVNTEAFF
j_gene: TRBJ2-7; abundance: .; d_gene: TRBD1; v_gene: TRBV6-1; CDR3nt: TGTGCCAGCAGTGACGACCCCGGACAGGGCGGCGGGGACGAGCAGTACTTC; CDR3aa: CASSDDPGQGGGDEQYF
j_gene: TRBJ1-2; abundance: .; d_gene: TRBD1; v_gene: TRBV2; CDR3nt: TGTGCCAGCAGTGATAGGGATTTTGGGGGGCGAGGGGGCTACGCCTTC; CDR3aa: CASSDRDFGGRGGYAF
j_gene: TRBJ1-4; abundance: .; d_gene: TRBD1; v_gene: TRBV27; CDR3nt: TGTGCCAGTACACGGACAGGATTAAGTCCAGGAACTAATGAAAAACTGTTTTTT; CDR3aa: CASTRTGLSPGTNEKLFF
j_gene: TRBJ1-5; abundance: .; d_gene: TRBD1; v_gene: TRBV6-5; CDR3nt: TGTGCCAGCAGTAAACAGGGGCACCAGCCCCAGCATTTT; CDR3aa: CASSKQGHQPQHF
j_gene: TRBJ2-7; abundance: .; d_gene: .; v_gene: TRBV7-9; CDR3nt: TGTGCCAGCAGCTCCACACCGGGGAAGGGTGGGTACGAGCAGTACTTC; CDR3aa: CASSSTPGKGGYEQYF
j_gene: TRBJ1-1; abundance: .; d_gene: .; v_gene: TRBV7-6; CDR3nt: TGTGCCAGCAGCGCTCCTTACAGCTTTGAAGCTTTCTTT; CDR3aa: CASSAPYSFEAFF
j_gene: TRBJ2-3; abundance: .; d_gene: .; v_gene: TRBV7-3; CDR3nt: TGTGCCAGCAGCTTAAATTGGGCGGGGGCAGGGGATACGCAGTATTTT; CDR3aa: CASSLNWAGAGDTQYF
j_gene: TRBJ2-7; abundance: .; d_gene: .; v_gene: TRBV5-1; CDR3nt: TGCGCCAGCAGCTGGGGCGCTGGCTGGAAATACGAGCAGTACTTC; CDR3aa: CASSWGAGWKYEQYF
j_gene: TRBJ1-5; abundance: .; d_gene: TRBD1; v_gene: TRBV9; CDR3nt: TGTGCCAGCAGCGTAGGGCCAGGGGGACAGCCCCAGCATTTT; CDR3aa: CASSVGPGGQPQHF
j_gene: TRBJ2-5; abundance: once; d_gene: TRBD2; v_gene: TRBV5-8; CDR3nt: TGTGCCAGCAGCCTGGGATCTAGCGGGGGGTACCAAGAGACCCAGTACTTC; CDR3aa: CASSLGSSGGYQETQYF
j_gene: TRBJ2-3; abundance: .; d_gene: TRBD2; v_gene: TRBV6-4; CDR3nt: TGTGCCAGCAGTGAGAGCGGGGGGCGCACAGATACGCAGTATTTT; CDR3aa: CASSESGGRTDTQYF
j_gene: TRBJ1-5; abundance: medium-sized; d_gene: .; v_gene: TRBV10-1; CDR3nt: TGCGCCAGCAGACAGAATCAGCCCCAGCATTTT; CDR3aa: CASRQNQPQHF
j_gene: TRBJ1-6; abundance: .; d_gene: .; v_gene: TRBV11-2; CDR3nt: TGTGCCAGCAGCTTAGTACGGGGGAATTCACCCCTCCACTTT; CDR3aa: CASSLVRGNSPLHF
j_gene: TRBJ1-1; abundance: .; d_gene: .; v_gene: TRBV30; CDR3nt: TGTGCCTGGAGTGCCGGGGGGAAAGCTTTCTTT; CDR3aa: CAWSAGGKAFF
j_gene: TRBJ2-2; abundance: .; d_gene: .; v_gene: TRBV6-5; CDR3nt: TGTGCCAGCAGTTCCATTTTATCGGGCGGGGAGCTGTTTTTT; CDR3aa: CASSSILSGGELFF
j_gene: TRBJ1-6; abundance: .; d_gene: .; v_gene: TRBV27; CDR3nt: TGTGCCAGCCCCTCCGGGGAGACGTGGACCCTCCACTTT; CDR3aa: CASPSGETWTLHF
j_gene: TRBJ1-2; abundance: .; d_gene: TRBD1; v_gene: TRBV5-6; CDR3nt: TGTGCCAGCAGCCATGGACAGGGGTTAGGCTATGGCTACACCTTC; CDR3aa: CASSHGQGLGYGYTF
j_gene: TRBJ2-3; abundance: .; d_gene: TRBD2; v_gene: TRBV25-1; CDR3nt: TGTGCCAGCAGTGAAGTGGTAGCGGGGACCCTATCAGATACGCAGTATTTT; CDR3aa: CASSEVVAGTLSDTQYF
j_gene: TRBJ2-1; abundance: .; d_gene: .; v_gene: TRBV27; CDR3nt: TGTGCCAGCACCATGGGAGTTAATGTGGGTGAGCAGTTCTTC; CDR3aa: CASTMGVNVGEQFF